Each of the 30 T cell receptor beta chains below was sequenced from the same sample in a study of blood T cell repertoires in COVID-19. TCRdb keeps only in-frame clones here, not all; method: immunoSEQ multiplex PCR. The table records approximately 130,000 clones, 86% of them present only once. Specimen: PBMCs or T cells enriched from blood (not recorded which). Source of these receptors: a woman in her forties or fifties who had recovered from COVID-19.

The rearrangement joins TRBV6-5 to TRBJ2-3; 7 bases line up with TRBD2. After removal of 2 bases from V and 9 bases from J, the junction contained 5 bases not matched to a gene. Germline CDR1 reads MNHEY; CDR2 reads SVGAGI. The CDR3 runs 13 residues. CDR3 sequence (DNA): TGTGCCAGCAGTTACCGGGCGGGGGAAACGCAGTATTTT. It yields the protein CASSYRAGETQYF.

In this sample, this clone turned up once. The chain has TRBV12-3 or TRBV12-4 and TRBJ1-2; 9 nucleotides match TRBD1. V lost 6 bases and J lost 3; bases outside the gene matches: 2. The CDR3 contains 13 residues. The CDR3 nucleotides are TGTGCCAGCAGCCGGGACAGGGACTATGGCTACACCTTC. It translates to CASSRDRDYGYTF.

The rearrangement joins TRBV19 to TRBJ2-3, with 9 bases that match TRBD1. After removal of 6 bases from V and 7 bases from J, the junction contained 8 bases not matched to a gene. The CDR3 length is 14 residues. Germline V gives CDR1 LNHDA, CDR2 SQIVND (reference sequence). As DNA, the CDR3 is TGTGCCAGTAGAACCGGGACAGGGAGGAATACGCAGTATTTT. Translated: CASRTGTGRNTQYF.

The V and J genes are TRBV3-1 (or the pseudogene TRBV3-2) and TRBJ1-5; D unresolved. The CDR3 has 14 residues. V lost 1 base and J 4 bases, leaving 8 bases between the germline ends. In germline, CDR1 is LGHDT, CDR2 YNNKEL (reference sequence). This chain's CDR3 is CASSQVPGNQPQHF. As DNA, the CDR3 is TGTGCCAGCAGCCAAGTTCCGGGGAATCAGCCCCAGCATTTT.

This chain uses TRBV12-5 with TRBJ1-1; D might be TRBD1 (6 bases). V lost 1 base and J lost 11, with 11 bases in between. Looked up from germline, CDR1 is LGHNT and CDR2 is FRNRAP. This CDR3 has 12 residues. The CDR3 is CASGLGGTRAFF. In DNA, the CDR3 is TGTGCTAGTGGTTTGGGGGGGACACGGGCTTTCTTT.

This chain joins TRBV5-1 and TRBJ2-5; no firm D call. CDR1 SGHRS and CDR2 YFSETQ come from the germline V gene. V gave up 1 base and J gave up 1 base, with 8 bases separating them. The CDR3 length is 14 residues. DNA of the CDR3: TGCGCCAGCAGCTTGCGGGTGGCCCAAGAGACCCAGTACTTC. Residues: CASSLRVAQETQYF.

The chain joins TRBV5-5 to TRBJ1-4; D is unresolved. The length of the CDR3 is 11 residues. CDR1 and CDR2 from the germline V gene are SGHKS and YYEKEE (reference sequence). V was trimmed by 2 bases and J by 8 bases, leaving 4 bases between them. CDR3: CASSFKEKLFF. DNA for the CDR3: TGTGCCAGCAGCTTTAAAGAAAAACTGTTTTTT.

The CDR3 DNA sequence: TGTGCCAGCAGCTTGGCCGGGAGGGCCACAGATACGCAGTATTTT. Translating it yields CASSLAGRATDTQYF. The chain has TRBV5-5 and TRBJ2-3; 8 bases agree with TRBD2. The CDR3 length is 15 residues. Trimming took 0 bases from V and 2 from J; bases not matched to a gene: 2. Germline V gives CDR1 SGHKS, CDR2 YYEKEE (reference sequence).

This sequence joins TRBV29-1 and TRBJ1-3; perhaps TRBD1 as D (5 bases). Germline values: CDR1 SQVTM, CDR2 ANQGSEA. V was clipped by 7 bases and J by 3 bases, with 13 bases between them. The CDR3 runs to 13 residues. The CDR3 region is CSALGVYGNTIYF. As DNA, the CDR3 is TGCAGCGCCCTAGGGGTTTATGGAAACACCATATATTTT.

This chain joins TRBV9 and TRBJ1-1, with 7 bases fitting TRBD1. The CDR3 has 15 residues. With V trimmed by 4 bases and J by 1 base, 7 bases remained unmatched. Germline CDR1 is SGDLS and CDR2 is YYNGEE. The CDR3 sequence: CASSKGQTQNTEAFF. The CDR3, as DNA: TGTGCCAGCAGCAAGGGACAGACTCAGAACACTGAAGCTTTCTTT.

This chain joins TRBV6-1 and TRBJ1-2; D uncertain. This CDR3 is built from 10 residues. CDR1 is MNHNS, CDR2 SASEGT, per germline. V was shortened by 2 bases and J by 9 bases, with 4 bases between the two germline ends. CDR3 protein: CASSEYSYTF. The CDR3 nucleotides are TGTGCCAGCAGTGAATATAGCTACACCTTC.

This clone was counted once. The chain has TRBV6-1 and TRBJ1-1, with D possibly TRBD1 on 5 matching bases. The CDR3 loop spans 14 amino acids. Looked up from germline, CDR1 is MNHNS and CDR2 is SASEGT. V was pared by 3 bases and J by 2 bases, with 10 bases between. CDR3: CASSDGQGNTEAFF. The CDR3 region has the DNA TGTGCCAGCAGTGACGGCCAGGGTAACACTGAAGCTTTCTTT.

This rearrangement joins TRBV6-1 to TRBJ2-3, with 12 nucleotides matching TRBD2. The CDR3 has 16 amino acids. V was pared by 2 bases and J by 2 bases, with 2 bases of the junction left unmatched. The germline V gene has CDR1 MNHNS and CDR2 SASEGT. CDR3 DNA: TGTGCCAGCAGTGAACTAGCGGGGGGGCCCACAGATACGCAGTATTTT. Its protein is CASSELAGGPTDTQYF.

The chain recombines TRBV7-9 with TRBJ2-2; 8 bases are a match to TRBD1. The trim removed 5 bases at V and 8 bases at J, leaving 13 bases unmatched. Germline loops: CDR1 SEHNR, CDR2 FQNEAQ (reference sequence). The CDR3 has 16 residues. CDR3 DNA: TGTGCCAGCAGCCCAACAACTGACAGGGGAGGAGGGGAGCTGTTTTTT. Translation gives CASSPTTDRGGGELFF.

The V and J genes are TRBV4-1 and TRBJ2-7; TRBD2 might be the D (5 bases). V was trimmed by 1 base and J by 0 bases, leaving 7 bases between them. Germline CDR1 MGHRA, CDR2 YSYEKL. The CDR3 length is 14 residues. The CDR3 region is CASSQAEGSYEQYF. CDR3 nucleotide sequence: TGCGCCAGCAGCCAAGCCGAGGGCTCCTACGAGCAGTACTTC.

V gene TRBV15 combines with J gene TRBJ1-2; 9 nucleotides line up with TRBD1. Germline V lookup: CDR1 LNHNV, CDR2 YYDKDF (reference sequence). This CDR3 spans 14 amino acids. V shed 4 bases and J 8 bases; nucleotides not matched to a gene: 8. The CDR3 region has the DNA TGTGCCACCAGCACCCCAACAGGGGGCTTAGGCTACACCTTC. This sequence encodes CATSTPTGGLGYTF. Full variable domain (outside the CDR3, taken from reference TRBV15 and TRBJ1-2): DAMVIQNPRYQVTQFGKPVTLSCSQTLNHNVMYWYQQKSSQAPKLLFHYYDKDFNNEADTPDNFQSRRPNTSFCFLDIRSPGLGDTAMYLCATSTPTGGLGYTFGSGTRLTVV.

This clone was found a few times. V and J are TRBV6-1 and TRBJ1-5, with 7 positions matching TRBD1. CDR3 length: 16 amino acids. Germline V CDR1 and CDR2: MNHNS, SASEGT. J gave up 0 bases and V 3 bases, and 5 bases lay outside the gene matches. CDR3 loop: CASSDGTVLSNQPQHF. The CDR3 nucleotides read TGTGCCAGCAGTGATGGGACAGTACTTAGCAATCAGCCCCAGCATTTT.

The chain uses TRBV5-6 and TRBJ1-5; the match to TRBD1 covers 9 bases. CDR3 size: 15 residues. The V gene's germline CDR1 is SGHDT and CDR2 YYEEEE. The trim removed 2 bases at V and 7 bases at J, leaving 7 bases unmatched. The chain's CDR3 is CASSLFGGTGQPQHF. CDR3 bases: TGTGCCAGCAGCTTATTTGGGGGGACAGGGCAGCCCCAGCATTTT.

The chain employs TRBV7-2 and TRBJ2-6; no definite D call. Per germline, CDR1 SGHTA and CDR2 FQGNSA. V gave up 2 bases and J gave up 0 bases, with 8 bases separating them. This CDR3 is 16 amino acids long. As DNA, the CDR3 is TGTGCCAGCAGCTTACTGAGGAACTCTGGGGCCAACGTCCTGACTTTC. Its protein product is CASSLLRNSGANVLTF. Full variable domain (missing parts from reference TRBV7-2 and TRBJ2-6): GAGVSQSPSNKVTEKGKDVELRCDPISGHTALYWYRQSLGQGLEFLIYFQGNSAPDKSGLPSDRFSAERTGGSVSTLTIQRTQQEDSAVYLCASSLLRNSGANVLTFGAGSRLTVL.

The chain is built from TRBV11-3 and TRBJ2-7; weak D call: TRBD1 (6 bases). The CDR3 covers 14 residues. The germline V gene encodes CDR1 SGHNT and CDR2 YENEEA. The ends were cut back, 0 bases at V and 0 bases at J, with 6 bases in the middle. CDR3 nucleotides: TGTGCCAGCAGCTTAGACAGGGGCTCCTACGAGCAGTACTTC. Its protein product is CASSLDRGSYEQYF.

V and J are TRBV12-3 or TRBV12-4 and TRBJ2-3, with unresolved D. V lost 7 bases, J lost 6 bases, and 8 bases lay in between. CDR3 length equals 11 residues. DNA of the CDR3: TGTGCCAGCACCAAAATGGATACGCAGTATTTT. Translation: CASTKMDTQYF.

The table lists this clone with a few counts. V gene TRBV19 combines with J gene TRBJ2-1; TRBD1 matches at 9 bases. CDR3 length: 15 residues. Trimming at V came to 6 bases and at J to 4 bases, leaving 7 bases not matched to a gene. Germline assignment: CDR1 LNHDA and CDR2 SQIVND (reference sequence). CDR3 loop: CASRRDRAAYNEQFF. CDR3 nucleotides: TGTGCCAGTAGGCGGGACAGGGCTGCATACAATGAGCAGTTCTTC.

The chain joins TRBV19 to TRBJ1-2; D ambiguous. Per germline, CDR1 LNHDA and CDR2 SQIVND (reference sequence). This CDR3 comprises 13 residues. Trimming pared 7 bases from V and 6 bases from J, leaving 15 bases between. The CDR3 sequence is CASTTPGSHGYTF. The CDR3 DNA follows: TGTGCCAGTACGACCCCGGGTTCCCATGGCTACACCTTC.

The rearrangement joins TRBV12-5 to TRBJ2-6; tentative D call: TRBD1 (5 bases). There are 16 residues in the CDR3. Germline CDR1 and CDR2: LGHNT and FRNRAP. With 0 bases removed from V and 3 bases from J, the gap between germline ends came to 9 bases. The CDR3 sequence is CASGLVGAHGANVLTF. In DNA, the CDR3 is TGTGCTAGTGGTTTGGTTGGGGCGCATGGGGCCAACGTCCTGACTTTC.

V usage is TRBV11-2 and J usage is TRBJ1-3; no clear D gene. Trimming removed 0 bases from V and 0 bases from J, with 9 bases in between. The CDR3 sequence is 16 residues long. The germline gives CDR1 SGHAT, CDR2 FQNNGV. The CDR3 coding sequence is TGTGCCAGCAGCTTAGATTCTTTTAGCTCTGGAAACACCATATATTTT. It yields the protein CASSLDSFSSGNTIYF.

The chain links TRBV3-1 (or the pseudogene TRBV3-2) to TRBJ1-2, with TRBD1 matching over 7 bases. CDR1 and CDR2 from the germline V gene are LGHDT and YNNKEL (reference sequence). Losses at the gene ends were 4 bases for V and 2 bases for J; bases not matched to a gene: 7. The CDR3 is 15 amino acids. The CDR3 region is CASSPRGVRNYGYTF. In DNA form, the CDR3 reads TGTGCCAGCAGCCCCAGGGGGGTAAGGAACTATGGCTACACCTTC.

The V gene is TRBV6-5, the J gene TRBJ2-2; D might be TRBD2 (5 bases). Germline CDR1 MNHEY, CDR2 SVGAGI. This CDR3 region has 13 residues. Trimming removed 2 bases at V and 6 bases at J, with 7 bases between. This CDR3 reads CASSYARAGELFF. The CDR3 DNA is TGTGCCAGCAGTTACGCGCGGGCCGGGGAGCTGTTTTTT.

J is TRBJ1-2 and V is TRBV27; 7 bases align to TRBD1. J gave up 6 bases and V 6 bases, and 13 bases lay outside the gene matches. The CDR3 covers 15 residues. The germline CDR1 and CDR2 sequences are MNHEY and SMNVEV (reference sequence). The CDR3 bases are TGTGCCAGCAGCTTAAGGGAGACAGGGCGCGATGGCTACACCTTC. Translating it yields CASSLRETGRDGYTF.

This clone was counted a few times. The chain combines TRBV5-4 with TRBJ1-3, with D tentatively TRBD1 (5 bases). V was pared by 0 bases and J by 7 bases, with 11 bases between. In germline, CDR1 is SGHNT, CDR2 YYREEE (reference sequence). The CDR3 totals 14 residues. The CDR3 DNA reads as TGTGCCAGCAGCTTGGCCCGGGAGGGGAACACCATATATTTT. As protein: CASSLAREGNTIYF.

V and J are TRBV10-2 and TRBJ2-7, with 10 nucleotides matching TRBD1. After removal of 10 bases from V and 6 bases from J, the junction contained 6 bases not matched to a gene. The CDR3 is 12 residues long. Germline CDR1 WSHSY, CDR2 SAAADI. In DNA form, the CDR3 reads TGCGCCACCAGACAGGGGGCTTTCGAGCAGTACTTC. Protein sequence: CATRQGAFEQYF.